These T cell receptor beta chains were read from a single sample in a study of graft-versus-host responses after intestinal transplantation. Their recognized antigens are unknown. The assay was immunoSEQ multiplex PCR, and TCRdb's table has in-frame clones only and misses some. The sample lists roughly 50,000 clones; 85% to 95% were seen once. This sample comprised unstimulated CD4+ T cells sorted from spleen or lymph node cells, obtained before transplant. Receptors were obtained from a human donor who was the organ donor for an intestinal transplant. Both conserved end residues are part of each CDR3. Each record gives: J gene, V gene, clone size, CDR3 length, D gene, CDR3 protein, CDR3 DNA. D genes are given only for firm matches. A row's size may be missing; if present it is once, few, many or a size class.

j_gene: TRBJ2-5
v_gene: TRBV7-2
abundance: once
len: 14
d_gene: TRBD1
CDR3aa: CASSLLGGAETQYF
CDR3nt: TGTGCCAGCAGCTTACTAGGGGGCGCGGAGACCCAGTACTTC

j_gene: TRBJ2-1
v_gene: TRBV11-3
abundance: .
len: 14
d_gene: TRBD2
CDR3aa: CASSPGLANNEQFF
CDR3nt: TGTGCCAGCAGCCCGGGACTAGCAAACAATGAGCAGTTCTTC

j_gene: TRBJ2-2
v_gene: TRBV11-2
abundance: .
len: 16
d_gene: .
CDR3aa: CASSLERQTYTGELFF
CDR3nt: TGTGCCAGCAGCTTAGAAAGACAGACCTACACCGGGGAGCTGTTTTTT

j_gene: TRBJ1-1
v_gene: TRBV7-2
abundance: .
len: 17
d_gene: TRBD1
CDR3aa: CASSSVGQTTSRPEAFF
CDR3nt: TGTGCCAGCAGCTCGGTGGGACAGACAACCAGCAGGCCTGAAGCTTTCTTT

j_gene: TRBJ2-7
v_gene: TRBV4-3
abundance: .
len: 14
d_gene: TRBD1
CDR3aa: CASSPDRGSYEQYF
CDR3nt: TGCGCCAGCAGCCCGGACAGGGGTTCCTACGAGCAGTACTTC

j_gene: TRBJ2-3
v_gene: TRBV25-1
abundance: .
len: 16
d_gene: TRBD2
CDR3aa: CASSDGTSGGTDTQYF
CDR3nt: TGTGCCAGCAGTGACGGGACTAGCGGGGGCACAGATACGCAGTATTTT

j_gene: TRBJ1-5
v_gene: TRBV6-1
abundance: .
len: 14
d_gene: TRBD1
CDR3aa: CASKGQVSNQPQHF
CDR3nt: TGTGCCAGCAAAGGACAGGTTAGCAATCAGCCCCAGCATTTT

j_gene: TRBJ2-5
v_gene: TRBV11-2
abundance: .
len: 14
d_gene: .
CDR3aa: CASSLFGDLQTQYF
CDR3nt: TGTGCCAGCAGCTTATTCGGGGATTTACAGACCCAGTACTTC

j_gene: TRBJ2-2
v_gene: TRBV6-5
abundance: .
len: 15
d_gene: TRBD2
CDR3aa: CASSYLAGVTGELFF
CDR3nt: TGTGCCAGCAGTTACCTAGCGGGAGTGACCGGGGAGCTGTTTTTT

j_gene: TRBJ1-3
v_gene: TRBV7-8
abundance: once
len: 14
d_gene: TRBD1
CDR3aa: CASSSQGAGNTIYF
CDR3nt: TGTGCCAGCAGCTCCCAGGGGGCGGGAAACACCATATATTTT

j_gene: TRBJ1-2
v_gene: TRBV15
abundance: .
len: 12
d_gene: .
CDR3aa: CATSSTGSGYTF
CDR3nt: TGTGCCACCAGCTCCACAGGGAGTGGCTACACCTTC

j_gene: TRBJ2-3
v_gene: TRBV7-3
abundance: .
len: 21
d_gene: TRBD2
CDR3aa: CASSLSSGSGRGPIRTDTQYF
CDR3nt: TGTGCCAGCAGCTTATCCAGCGGTAGCGGGAGAGGACCAATCCGCACAGATACGCAGTATTTT

j_gene: TRBJ2-2
v_gene: TRBV5-1
abundance: .
len: 15
d_gene: TRBD2
CDR3aa: CASNTGLGDTGELFF
CDR3nt: TGCGCCAGCAACACGGGACTAGGGGACACCGGGGAGCTGTTTTTT

j_gene: TRBJ2-2
v_gene: TRBV7-9
abundance: once
len: 14
d_gene: .
CDR3aa: CASSLGRDTGELFF
CDR3nt: TGTGCCAGCAGCTTAGGAAGGGACACCGGGGAGCTGTTTTTT

j_gene: TRBJ2-2
v_gene: TRBV28
abundance: few
len: 16
d_gene: TRBD1
CDR3aa: CASSLSGTGGTGELFF
CDR3nt: TGTGCCAGCAGTTTGTCCGGGACAGGGGGCACCGGGGAGCTGTTTTTT

j_gene: TRBJ2-7
v_gene: TRBV10-3
abundance: .
len: 15
d_gene: TRBD2
CDR3aa: CAAQVGRGLSYEQYF
CDR3nt: TGTGCCGCTCAAGTGGGGAGGGGACTTTCCTACGAGCAGTACTTC

j_gene: TRBJ2-1
v_gene: TRBV2
abundance: .
len: 17
d_gene: TRBD2
CDR3aa: CASSEALPTSGRNEQFF
CDR3nt: TGTGCCAGCAGTGAAGCGCTTCCGACTAGCGGGAGAAATGAGCAGTTCTTC